This entry is about one T cell receptor (beta chain). No ophthalmopathy progression within 18 months constituted stable Graves' hyperthyroidism. The entry originates in a study of T cells in Graves' hyperthyroidism and ophthalmopathy. The length of the CDR3 is 20 residues. V dropped 4 bases and J dropped 2; count of bases not matched to a gene: 14. Germline values: CDR1 SGHVS, CDR2 FNYEAQ. RNA transcripts served as the template for amplifying TCR beta CDR3 regions. HTBI primers were the set used in a first-round RT-PCR of the TCR CDR3. TCRdb itself ran the multiplex PCR reads through MiXCR, one entry per CDR3 protein. The table has tens of thousands of distinct CDR3 sequences, approximately 53% seen once.

The rearrangement uses TRBV7-6 and TRBJ2-5; 15 bases align to TRBD2. The clonotype originates from a man between 18 and 29 years old with Graves' hyperthyroidism. Material for sequencing was peripheral blood or thyroid tissue (not recorded which). The CDR3 nucleotides are TGTGCCAGCAGCTCAAAACCGGGACTAGCGGGGGGCAAAGGGCAAGAGACCCAGTACTTC. Protein sequence: CASSSKPGLAGGKGQETQYF.